What follows is one T cell receptor (beta chain) and its context. Its target is not known. TCRdb ran MiXCR on the reads and lists one entry per CDR3 protein. The table shows about 920,000 distinct CDR3 sequences, with roughly 31% occurring only once. The source of the sample is a study of T cell repertoires in cytomegalovirus infection. Study summary: CMV infection and matching HLA type were both indicated by public TCR beta signatures.

General observations from the study: In two of eight donors, the top clonotype was HLA-C-restricted CMV-specific.

The clonotype comes from a human donor in good health (CMV status not recorded). Some clones in this sample may be carry-over from other donors' samples. The sample consisted of cultured CD8+ T cells from PBMCs, taken from culture after CMV antigen stimulation.

The CDR3 DNA reads TGTGCCAGCGTAATAAACGCCCAGACTACCTTCTTCACAGATACGCAGTATTTT. It yields the protein CASVINAQTTFFTDTQYF. The rearrangement joins TRBV7-9 to TRBJ2-3; D possibly corresponds to TRBD2 (5 bases). Germline-derived CDR1 and CDR2 are SEHNR and FQNEAQ (reference sequence). Trimming left V 8 bases short and J 2 bases short, with 26 bases between. The CDR3 spans 18 residues.